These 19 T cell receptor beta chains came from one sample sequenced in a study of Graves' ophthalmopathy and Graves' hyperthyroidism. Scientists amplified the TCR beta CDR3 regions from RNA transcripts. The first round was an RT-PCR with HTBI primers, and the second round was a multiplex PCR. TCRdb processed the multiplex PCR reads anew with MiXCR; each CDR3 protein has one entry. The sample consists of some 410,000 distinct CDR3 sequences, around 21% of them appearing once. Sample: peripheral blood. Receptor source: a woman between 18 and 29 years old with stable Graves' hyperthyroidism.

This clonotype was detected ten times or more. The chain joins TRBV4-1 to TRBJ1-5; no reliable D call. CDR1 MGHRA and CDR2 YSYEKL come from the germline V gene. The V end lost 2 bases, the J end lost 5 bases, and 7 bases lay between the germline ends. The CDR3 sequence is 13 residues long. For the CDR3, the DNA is TGCGCCAGCAGCCAATACCTTCATCAGCCCCAGCATTTT. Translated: CASSQYLHQPQHF.

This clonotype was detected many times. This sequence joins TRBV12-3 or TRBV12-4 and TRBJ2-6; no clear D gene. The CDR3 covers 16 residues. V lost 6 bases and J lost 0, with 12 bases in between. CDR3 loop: CASRPPRISGANVLTF. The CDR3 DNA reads TGTGCCAGCAGACCCCCCAGGATCTCTGGGGCCAACGTCCTGACTTTC.

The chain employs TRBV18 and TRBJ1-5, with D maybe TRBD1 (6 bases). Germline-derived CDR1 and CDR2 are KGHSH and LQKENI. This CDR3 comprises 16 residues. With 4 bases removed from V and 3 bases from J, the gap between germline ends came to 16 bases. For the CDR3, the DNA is TGTGCCAGCTCACTCCAGACAGGAGATTACAATCAGCCCCAGCATTTT. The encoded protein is CASSLQTGDYNQPQHF.

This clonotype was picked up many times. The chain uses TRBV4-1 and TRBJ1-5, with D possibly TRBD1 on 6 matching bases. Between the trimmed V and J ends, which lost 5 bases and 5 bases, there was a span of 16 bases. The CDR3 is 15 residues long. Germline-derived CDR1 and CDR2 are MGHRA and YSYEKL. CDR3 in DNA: TGCGCCAGCAGCACAGGGACCCGCCGCGATCAGCCCCAGCATTTT. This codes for CASSTGTRRDQPQHF.

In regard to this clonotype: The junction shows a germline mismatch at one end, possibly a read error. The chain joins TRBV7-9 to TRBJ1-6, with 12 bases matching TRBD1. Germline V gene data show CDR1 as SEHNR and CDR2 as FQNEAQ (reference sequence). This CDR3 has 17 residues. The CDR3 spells CASSAGTGGSYNSPLHF. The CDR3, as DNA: TGTGCCAGCAGCGCCGGGACAGGGGGCTCCTACAATTCACCCCTCCACTTT.

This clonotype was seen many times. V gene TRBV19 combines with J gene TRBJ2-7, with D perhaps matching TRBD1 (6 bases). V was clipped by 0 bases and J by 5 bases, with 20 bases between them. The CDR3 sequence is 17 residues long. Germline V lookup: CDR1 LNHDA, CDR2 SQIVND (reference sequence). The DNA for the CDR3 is TGTGCCAGTAGTATAGAGGGGGCGGCAGGCCTAACCCACGAGCAGTACTTC. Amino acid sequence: CASSIEGAAGLTHEQYF. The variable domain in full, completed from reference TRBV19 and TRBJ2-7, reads DGGITQSPKYLFRKEGQNVTLSCEQNLNHDAMYWYRQDPGQGLRLIYYSQIVNDFQKGDIAEGYSVSREKKESFPLTVTSAQKNPTAFYLCASSIEGAAGLTHEQYFGPGTRLTVT.

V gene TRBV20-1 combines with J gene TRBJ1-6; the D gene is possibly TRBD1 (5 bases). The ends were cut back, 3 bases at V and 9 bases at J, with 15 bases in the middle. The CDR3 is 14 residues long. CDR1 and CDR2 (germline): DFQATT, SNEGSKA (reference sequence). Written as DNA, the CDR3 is TGCAGTGCTAGTAACGGCAGGGTGTCTTCACCCCTCCACTTT. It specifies CSASNGRVSSPLHF.

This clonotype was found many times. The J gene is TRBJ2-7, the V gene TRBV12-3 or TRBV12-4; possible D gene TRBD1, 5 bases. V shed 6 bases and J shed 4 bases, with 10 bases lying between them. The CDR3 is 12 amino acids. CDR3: CASRRTLYEQYF. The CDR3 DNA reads TGTGCCAGCAGAAGGACACTATACGAGCAGTACTTC.

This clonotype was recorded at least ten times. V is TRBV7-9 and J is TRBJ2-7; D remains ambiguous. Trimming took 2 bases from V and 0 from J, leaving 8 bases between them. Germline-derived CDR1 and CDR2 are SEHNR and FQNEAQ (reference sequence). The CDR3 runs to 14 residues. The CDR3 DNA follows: TGTGCCAGCAGCTTAACCACTTCCTCCTACGAGCAGTACTTC. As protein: CASSLTTSSYEQYF. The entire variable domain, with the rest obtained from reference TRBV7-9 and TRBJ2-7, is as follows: DTGVSQNPRHKITKRGQNVTFRCDPISEHNRLYWYRQTLGQGPEFLTYFQNEAQLEKSRLLSDRFSAERPKGSFSTLEIQRTEQGDSAMYLCASSLTTSSYEQYFGPGTRLTVT.

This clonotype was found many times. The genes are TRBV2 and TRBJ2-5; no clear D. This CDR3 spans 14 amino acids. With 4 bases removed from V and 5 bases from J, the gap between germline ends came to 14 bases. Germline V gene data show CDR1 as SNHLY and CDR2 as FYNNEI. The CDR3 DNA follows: TGTGCCAGCAGTGTCTTGTCTTTGGGCGAGACCCAGTACTTC. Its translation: CASSVLSLGETQYF. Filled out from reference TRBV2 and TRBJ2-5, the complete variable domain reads EPEVTQTPSHQVTQMGQEVILRCVPISNHLYFYWYRQILGQKVEFLVSFYNNEISEKSEIFDDQFSVERPDGSNFTLKIRSTKLEDSAMYFCASSVLSLGETQYFGPGTRLLVL.

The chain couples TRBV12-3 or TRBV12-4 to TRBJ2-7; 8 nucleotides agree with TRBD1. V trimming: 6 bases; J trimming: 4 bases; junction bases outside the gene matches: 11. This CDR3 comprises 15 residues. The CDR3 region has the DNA TGTGCCAGCAGCCTAGACAGGGGAGTTTGGTACGAGCAGTACTTC. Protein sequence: CASSLDRGVWYEQYF.

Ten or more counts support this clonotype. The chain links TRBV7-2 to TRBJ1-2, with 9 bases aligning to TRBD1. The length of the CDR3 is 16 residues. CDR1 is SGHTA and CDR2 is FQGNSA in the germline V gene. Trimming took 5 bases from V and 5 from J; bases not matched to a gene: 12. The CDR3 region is CASSRDRELGLYGYTF. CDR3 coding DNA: TGTGCCAGCAGCCGGGACAGGGAATTAGGGCTATATGGCTACACCTTC.

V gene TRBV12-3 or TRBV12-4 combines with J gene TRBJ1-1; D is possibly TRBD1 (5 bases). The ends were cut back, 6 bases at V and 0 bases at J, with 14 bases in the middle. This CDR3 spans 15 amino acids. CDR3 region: CASRSPGTLNTEAFF. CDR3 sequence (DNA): TGTGCCAGCAGATCCCCAGGGACTCTGAACACTGAAGCTTTCTTT.

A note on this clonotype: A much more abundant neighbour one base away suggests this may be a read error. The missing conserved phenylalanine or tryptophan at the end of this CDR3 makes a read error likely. CDR3 bases: TGTGCCAGCAGTGTAGATCTAGCGGGAGCCGGGGAGCTGTTTTTG. It is translated as CASSVDLAGAGELFL. The chain is built from TRBV28 and TRBJ2-2; 10 bases are a match to TRBD2. V was clipped by 5 bases and J by 6 bases; unmatched bases: 6. CDR1 MDHEN and CDR2 SYDVKM come from the germline V gene. This CDR3 region has 15 residues.

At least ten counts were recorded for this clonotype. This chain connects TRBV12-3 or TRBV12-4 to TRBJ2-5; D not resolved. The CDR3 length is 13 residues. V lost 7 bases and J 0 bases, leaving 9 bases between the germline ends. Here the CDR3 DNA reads TGTGCCAGCACTCCTCATTACCAAGAGACCCAGTACTTC. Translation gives CASTPHYQETQYF.

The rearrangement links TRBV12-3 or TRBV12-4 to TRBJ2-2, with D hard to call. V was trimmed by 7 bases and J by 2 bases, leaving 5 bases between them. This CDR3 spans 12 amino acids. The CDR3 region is CASKDNTGELFF. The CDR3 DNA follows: TGTGCCAGCAAGGATAACACCGGGGAGCTGTTTTTT.

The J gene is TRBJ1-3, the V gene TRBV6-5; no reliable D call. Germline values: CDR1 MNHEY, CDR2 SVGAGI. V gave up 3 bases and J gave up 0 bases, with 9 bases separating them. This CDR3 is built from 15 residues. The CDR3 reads CASSYDRNSGNTIYF. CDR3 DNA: TGTGCCAGCAGTTATGACCGCAACTCTGGAAACACCATATATTTT.

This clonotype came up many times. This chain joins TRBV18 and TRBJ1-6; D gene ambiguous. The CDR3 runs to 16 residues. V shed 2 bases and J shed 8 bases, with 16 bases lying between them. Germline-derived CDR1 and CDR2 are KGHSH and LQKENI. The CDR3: CASSPNSQRRDSPLHF. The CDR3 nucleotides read TGTGCCAGCTCACCAAACTCACAGAGGAGGGATTCACCCCTCCACTTT.

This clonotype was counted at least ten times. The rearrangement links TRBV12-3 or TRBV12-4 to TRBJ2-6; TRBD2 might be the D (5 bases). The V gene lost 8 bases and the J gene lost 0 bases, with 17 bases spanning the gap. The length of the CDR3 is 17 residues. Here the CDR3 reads CASREGSVGSGANVLTF. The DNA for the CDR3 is TGTGCCAGCCGAGAGGGCAGCGTTGGCTCTGGGGCCAACGTCCTGACTTTC.